The 30 T cell receptor beta chains below come from one sample, sequenced in a study of T cell repertoires in cytomegalovirus infection. TCRdb reprocessed the reads with MiXCR, giving one entry per CDR3 protein. The sample records 170,000 or so distinct CDR3 sequences, around 14% being singletons. Sample: PBMCs. These receptors all stem from a human donor in good health (CMV status not recorded). Some clones in this sample may be carry-over from other donors' samples.

This chain connects TRBV20-1 to TRBJ1-1; 7 nucleotides agree with TRBD1. The CDR3 spans 16 residues. Germline-derived CDR1 and CDR2 are DFQATT and SNEGSKA (reference sequence). The V and J ends lost 1 base and 0 bases, in that order; junction bases with no gene match: 8. In DNA, the CDR3 is TGCAGTGCTAGAGCGTGGGACAGAACTTTGAACACTGAAGCTTTCTTT. This encodes CSARAWDRTLNTEAFF.

This sequence joins TRBV20-1 and TRBJ2-3; D may be TRBD1 or TRBD2 (5 bases each). This CDR3 region has 14 residues. The V and J ends lost 6 bases and 4 bases respectively, with 17 bases between them. Germline values: CDR1 DFQATT, CDR2 SNEGSKA (reference sequence). CDR3 nucleotides: TGCAGTGCCATCGGGGCAGGGAGCCCAGATACGCAGTATTTT. Its protein is CSAIGAGSPDTQYF.

This clonotype has more than one count but fewer than ten. J is TRBJ2-3 and V is TRBV29-1; TRBD1 aligns across 9 bases. J gave up 6 bases and V 6 bases, and 10 bases lay outside the gene matches. Germline lookup yields CDR1 SQVTM and CDR2 ANQGSEA. The CDR3 is 14 residues long. The CDR3 loop reads CSVGKTGGSDTQYF. For the CDR3, the DNA is TGCAGCGTGGGAAAGACAGGGGGATCGGATACGCAGTATTTT.

This clonotype was seen many times. The chain has TRBV7-2 and TRBJ2-5; D possibly corresponds to TRBD2 (7 bases). Per the germline V gene, CDR1 is SGHTA and CDR2 is FQGNSA. This CDR3 contains 15 residues. V was cut by 2 bases and J by 4 bases, with 14 bases left in between. This CDR3 reads CASSLLPRGGETQYF. Here the CDR3 DNA reads TGTGCCAGCAGCTTATTACCGAGGGGGGGAGAGACCCAGTACTTC.

The V and J genes are TRBV6-6 and TRBJ2-3; D not resolved. CDR3 size: 12 residues. V was pared by 2 bases and J by 4 bases, with 4 bases between. CDR1 and CDR2 (germline): MNHNY, SVGAGI (reference sequence). CDR3 in amino acids: CASSYNADTQYF. As DNA, the CDR3 is TGTGCCAGCAGTTACAACGCAGATACGCAGTATTTT.

The chain couples TRBV28 to TRBJ1-5; 10 nucleotides match TRBD1. CDR1 MDHEN and CDR2 SYDVKM come from the germline V gene. Trimming at V came to 6 bases and at J to 5 bases, leaving 7 bases not matched to a gene. CDR3 size: 15 residues. CDR3: CASRRDRGSDQPQHF. In DNA form, the CDR3 reads TGTGCCAGCAGACGGGACAGGGGTTCCGATCAGCCCCAGCATTTT.

This clonotype was observed a few times. The J gene is TRBJ2-3, the V gene TRBV29-1, with 8 bases lining up with TRBD1. After removal of 4 bases from V and 6 bases from J, the junction contained 6 bases not matched to a gene. Germline assignment: CDR1 SQVTM and CDR2 ANQGSEA. This CDR3 spans 13 amino acids. The CDR3 spells CSVAQGVSDTQYF. The CDR3 DNA sequence: TGCAGCGTTGCACAGGGGGTGTCGGATACGCAGTATTTT.

There are many counts of this clonotype. The J gene is TRBJ2-2, the V gene TRBV7-2; unclear D gene. V lost 6 bases and J lost 1, with 6 bases in between. Germline V CDR1 and CDR2: SGHTA, FQGNSA. This CDR3 is 13 amino acids long. CDR3 coding DNA: TGTGCCAGCAGGGGTCGGAACACCGGGGAGCTGTTTTTT. Protein product: CASRGRNTGELFF.

This rearrangement joins TRBV20-1 to TRBJ1-1; 7 bases fit TRBD1. This CDR3 has 13 amino acids. After removal of 3 bases from V and 0 bases from J, the junction contained 1 base not matched to a gene. The germline V gene has CDR1 DFQATT and CDR2 SNEGSKA (reference sequence). The CDR3 loop is CSARDRLNTEAFF. The CDR3 nucleotides are TGCAGTGCTAGGGACAGGCTGAACACTGAAGCTTTCTTT.

This clonotype occurred a few times. The chain couples TRBV6-5 to TRBJ2-3; no definite D call. The CDR3 runs 15 residues. Germline CDR1 is MNHEY and CDR2 is SVGAGI. V was cut by 5 bases and J by 2 bases, with 14 bases left in between. CDR3 nucleotide sequence: TGTGCCAGCAGTATTACAGCGTCGGACACAGATACGCAGTATTTT. Translated: CASSITASDTDTQYF.

This clonotype was detected ten times or more. This chain links TRBV6-2 or TRBV6-3 with TRBJ2-7; perhaps D is TRBD1 or TRBD2 (5 bases each). V was shortened by 7 bases and J by 0 bases, with 16 bases between the two germline ends. The CDR3 length is 15 residues. Per germline, CDR1 MNHEY and CDR2 SVGEGT. In DNA form, the CDR3 reads TGTGCCAGCAAGTTATGGGACGGCAGCTCCTACGAGCAGTACTTC. Its translation: CASKLWDGSSYEQYF.

The J gene is TRBJ2-3, the V gene TRBV28; possibly TRBD1 for D (5 bases). The germline V gene encodes CDR1 MDHEN and CDR2 SYDVKM. The CDR3 sequence is 14 residues long. With 2 bases removed from V and 4 bases from J, the gap between germline ends came to 10 bases. The CDR3 loop is CASSLRTGADTQYF. The CDR3 bases are TGTGCCAGCAGTTTACGAACAGGAGCAGATACGCAGTATTTT.

The sample holds a few counts of this clonotype. This chain links TRBV20-1 with TRBJ1-4, with 8 nucleotides matching TRBD1. There are 13 residues in the CDR3. Germline CDR1 and CDR2: DFQATT and SNEGSKA (reference sequence). The ends lost 7 bases at V and 7 bases at J; junction bases unmatched: 8. The CDR3 DNA sequence: TGCAGTGTTGGGACAGGAGGGACTGAAAAACTGTTTTTT. Translation gives CSVGTGGTEKLFF.

This chain connects TRBV5-1 to TRBJ1-2, with D unclear. The V gene lost 0 bases and the J gene lost 0 bases, with 3 bases spanning the gap. The CDR3 sequence is 13 residues long. CDR1 SGHRS and CDR2 YFSETQ come from the germline V gene. As DNA, the CDR3 is TGCGCCAGCAGCTTGGATCCTAACTATGGCTACACCTTC. The encoded protein is CASSLDPNYGYTF.

The chain has TRBV14 and TRBJ2-1; D possibly matches TRBD1 or TRBD2 (5 bases each). Trimming left V 2 bases short and J 7 bases short, with 24 bases between. This CDR3 spans 18 amino acids. Per germline, CDR1 SGHDN and CDR2 FVKESK. This CDR3 reads CASSQRGLSYRESNEQFF. The CDR3 DNA reads as TGTGCCAGCAGCCAACGGGGCCTCTCCTACCGCGAATCAAATGAGCAGTTCTTC.

There are many counts of this clonotype. The rearrangement joins TRBV7-2 to TRBJ2-1; 7 nucleotides agree with TRBD1. V shed 0 bases and J 7 bases; nucleotides not matched to a gene: 9. The germline V gene has CDR1 SGHTA and CDR2 FQGNSA. The CDR3 is made up of 16 amino acids. This CDR3 reads CASSLAWAGGGNEQFF. CDR3 DNA sequence: TGTGCCAGCAGCTTAGCGTGGGCAGGGGGTGGAAATGAGCAGTTCTTC. The full variable domain, completed using reference TRBV7-2 and TRBJ2-1, is GAGVSQSPSNKVTEKGKDVELRCDPISGHTALYWYRQSLGQGLEFLIYFQGNSAPDKSGLPSDRFSAERTGGSVSTLTIQRTQQEDSAVYLCASSLAWAGGGNEQFFGPGTRLTVL.

This clonotype showed up many times. The chain couples TRBV7-2 to TRBJ2-1; the D gene could be TRBD1 or TRBD2 (5 bases each). Looked up from germline, CDR1 is SGHTA and CDR2 is FQGNSA. The CDR3 runs 21 residues. V was pared by 1 base and J by 4 bases, with 29 bases between. In DNA, the CDR3 is TGTGCCAGCAGCTTAGACGTGGGGGATTTGGTTAGCGAGAAGAGTTACAATGAGCAGTTCTTC. It codes for CASSLDVGDLVSEKSYNEQFF. The whole variable domain, remainder taken from reference TRBV7-2 and TRBJ2-1, is GAGVSQSPSNKVTEKGKDVELRCDPISGHTALYWYRQSLGQGLEFLIYFQGNSAPDKSGLPSDRFSAERTGGSVSTLTIQRTQQEDSAVYLCASSLDVGDLVSEKSYNEQFFGPGTRLTVL.

This clonotype was seen many times. The chain's CDR3 is CASSHETGATWNTEAFF. DNA of the CDR3: TGTGCCAGCAGCCATGAGACAGGGGCGACCTGGAACACTGAAGCTTTCTTT. The rearrangement links TRBV4-2 to TRBJ1-1, with 8 bases fitting TRBD1. The CDR3 is 17 amino acids. The germline CDR1 and CDR2 sequences are LGHNA and YNFKEQ. After removal of 3 bases from V and 1 base from J, the junction contained 10 bases not matched to a gene.

This rearrangement joins TRBV18 to TRBJ2-5; D is unclear. Germline lookup yields CDR1 KGHSH and CDR2 LQKENI. The length of the CDR3 is 15 residues. V was shortened by 6 bases and J by 1 base, with 15 bases between the two germline ends. The CDR3 nucleotides are TGTGCCAGCTCCCTGCTAGACACGATCCAAGAGACCCAGTACTTC. It translates to CASSLLDTIQETQYF.

This clonotype was picked up many times. CDR3 amino acids: CASSHPLGTGRAPQHF. Written as DNA, the CDR3 is TGCGCCAGCAGCCATCCCCTCGGGACAGGGAGAGCGCCCCAGCATTTT. This chain links TRBV4-1 with TRBJ1-5; the match to TRBD1 covers 9 bases. CDR1 and CDR2 from the germline V gene are MGHRA and YSYEKL. The CDR3 runs 16 residues. V shed 3 bases and J 9 bases; nucleotides not matched to a gene: 12.

In its sample, this clonotype was seen many times. The chain has TRBV7-2 and TRBJ2-1; the D is unclear. Germline CDR1 is SGHTA and CDR2 is FQGNSA. V dropped 5 bases and J dropped 0 bases, with 5 bases sitting between them. This CDR3 is 13 amino acids long. For the CDR3, the DNA is TGTGCCAGCAGCACCTACTCCTACAATGAGCAGTTCTTC. This codes for CASSTYSYNEQFF.

The V call is TRBV11-2, the J call TRBJ1-1; tentatively, D is TRBD1 (5 bases). Germline assignment: CDR1 SGHAT and CDR2 FQNNGV. This CDR3 is 14 amino acids long. V was clipped by 9 bases and J by 0 bases, with 14 bases between them. For the CDR3, the DNA is TGTGCCAGTCGGGGAGGGACGGTGAACACTGAAGCTTTCTTT. Translating gives CASRGGTVNTEAFF.

The sample holds many counts of this clonotype. The V gene is TRBV4-1, the J gene TRBJ2-7; D remains ambiguous. Per germline, CDR1 MGHRA and CDR2 YSYEKL. This CDR3 is 13 amino acids long. V was pared by 4 bases and J by 3 bases, with 10 bases between. Here the CDR3 DNA reads TGCGCCAGCAGCCCAGATTCGAGCTACGAGCAGTACTTC. This gives the protein CASSPDSSYEQYF.

This clonotype appeared many times. The V gene is TRBV7-2, the J gene TRBJ1-5, with TRBD1 matching 9 bases. The length of the CDR3 is 15 residues. J gave up 2 bases and V 5 bases, and 4 bases lay outside the gene matches. Germline values: CDR1 SGHTA, CDR2 FQGNSA. CDR3 bases: TGTGCCAGCAGCATCGACAGGGGGGGCAATCAGCCCCAGCATTTT. Translation gives CASSIDRGGNQPQHF.

This clonotype was observed a handful of times. The chain carries TRBV28 and TRBJ2-1, with D perhaps matching TRBD2 (5 bases). Trimming stripped 3 bases from V and 8 bases from J, with 14 bases between. The CDR3 totals 14 residues. CDR1 is MDHEN, CDR2 SYDVKM, per germline. In DNA, the CDR3 is TGTGCCAGCAGTTTGAGGCCATTCGGGGATGAGCAGTTCTTC. It is translated as CASSLRPFGDEQFF.

This chain links TRBV7-2 with TRBJ2-7; D perhaps matches TRBD1 (6 bases). The V end lost 1 base, the J end lost 3 bases, and 19 bases lay between the germline ends. The germline V gene encodes CDR1 SGHTA and CDR2 FQGNSA. This CDR3 region has 17 residues. The CDR3 protein is CASSLESSMNRDYEQYF. Written as DNA, the CDR3 is TGTGCCAGCAGCTTAGAAAGTTCCATGAACAGGGACTACGAGCAGTACTTC.

This clonotype was seen only a few times. The chain joins TRBV2 to TRBJ1-1; 11 bases align to TRBD1. This CDR3 comprises 14 residues. J lost 1 base, V lost 6 bases, and 1 base had no gene match. From germline, CDR1 is SNHLY and CDR2 FYNNEI. CDR3 sequence (DNA): TGTGCCAGCAGCGGGACAGGGGGGAACACTGAAGCTTTCTTT. Amino acid sequence: CASSGTGGNTEAFF.

This clonotype showed up many times. V and J are TRBV7-9 and TRBJ1-2; TRBD1 matches 11 bases. The CDR3 loop spans 15 amino acids. Germline loops: CDR1 SEHNR, CDR2 FQNEAQ (reference sequence). After removal of 10 bases from V and 4 bases from J, the junction contained 11 bases not matched to a gene. CDR3 in DNA: TGTGCCACCACCGGACAGGGGGCCGATTCCTATGGCTACACCTTC. Its protein is CATTGQGADSYGYTF.

This clonotype was counted ten times or more. The V call is TRBV11-2, the J call TRBJ2-1, with 13 bases fitting TRBD2. The CDR3 consists of 15 residues. V dropped 6 bases and J dropped 6; count of bases not matched to a gene: 5. Germline V CDR1 and CDR2: SGHAT, FQNNGV. The CDR3 coding sequence is TGTGCCAGCAGACGGACTAGCGGGAGAGGCAATGAGCAGTTCTTC. It specifies CASRRTSGRGNEQFF.

This clonotype was seen a few times. The CDR3 sequence: CSVAEPQGGYTF. The CDR3 DNA reads TGCAGCGTCGCAGAACCGCAGGGGGGCTACACCTTC. This chain uses TRBV29-1 with TRBJ1-2; a weak D match, TRBD1 (6 bases). Looked up from germline, CDR1 is SQVTM and CDR2 is ANQGSEA. This CDR3 comprises 12 residues. V lost 6 bases to trimming and J lost 8 bases, with 16 bases between them.